This TCR beta chain emerged from a study of identifying expanded T cells in peripheral blood. No infections or other immune events were documented during collection. With 5 bases clipped from V and 2 bases from J, the junction kept 2 bases outside the gene matches. Germline V gene sequence: CDR1 SGHNT, CDR2 YENEEA. This CDR3 is built from 13 residues. Of note for this clone: Its antigen remains unknown.

Generated by immunoSEQ multiplex PCR, the TCRdb table keeps only in-frame clones and is missing some. There are 45,000 to 75,000 clones in the sample; about four fifths occur only once, and approximately 17% lies in the top ten. Overall study results and limits: Approximately 2-week clone count variance significantly increased as total template count grew. Approximately 1.2 clones differed between technical replicates, versus approximately 16 and 20 over time.

The TCR originated in a person aged 18 to 75 in good health. The chain recombines TRBV11-3 with TRBJ2-7, with 8 bases fitting TRBD2. The sequencing sample was made of blood. CDR3: CASSRTSTYEQYF. CDR3 sequence (DNA): TGTGCCAGCAGCCGGACTAGCACCTACGAGCAGTACTTC.